A selection of T cell receptor beta chains follows, all from one sample in a study of CD8 T cells in Susac syndrome. TCRdb itself ran the immunoSEQ multiplex PCR reads through MiXCR, one entry per CDR3 protein. The sample comprises about 180,000 distinct CDR3 sequences, 95% of which are singletons, and 0.093% rests with the top ten. Specimen: CD4+ T cells from PBMCs. The receptors come from a human donor with multiple sclerosis. CDR3s include the opening cysteine and the closing phenylalanine or tryptophan. The D gene is left open where the match is weak. The listing skips clone size in some rows; elsewhere it reads once, few, many or a size class.

J: TRBJ2-3
D: NA
V: TRBV28
size: NA
DNA: TGTGCCAGCAGTTCGATAGGGGATACGCAGTATTTT
CDR3: CASSSIGDTQYF

J: TRBJ2-4
D: NA
V: TRBV7-9
size: NA
DNA: TGTGCCAGCAGCTCAACATTGGACGATTACGGGGACATTCAGTACTTC
CDR3: CASSSTLDDYGDIQYF

J: TRBJ2-3
D: NA
V: TRBV7-2
size: NA
DNA: TGTGCCAGCAGCCCCCTAGAAGATACGCAGTATTTT
CDR3: CASSPLEDTQYF

J: TRBJ1-5
D: NA
V: TRBV19
size: NA
DNA: TGTGCCAGTAGTATAGGACCGGGACAGCCCCAGCATTTT
CDR3: CASSIGPGQPQHF

J: TRBJ2-1
D: NA
V: TRBV28
size: NA
DNA: TGTGCCAGCAGTGACCTGTTCAATGAGCAGTTCTTC
CDR3: CASSDLFNEQFF

J: TRBJ1-4
D: NA
V: TRBV29-1
size: NA
DNA: TGCAGCGTGGGGGGAGACGATAATGAAAAACTGTTTTTT
CDR3: CSVGGDDNEKLFF

J: TRBJ2-6
D: NA
V: TRBV12-3/TRBV12-4
size: NA
DNA: TGTGCCAGCAGTGCGGGAACTGGGGCCAACGTCCTGACTTTC
CDR3: CASSAGTGANVLTF

J: TRBJ2-3
D: NA
V: TRBV2
size: NA
DNA: TGTGCCAGCAGTGAATTGGGAGATACGCAGTATTTT
CDR3: CASSELGDTQYF

J: TRBJ2-1
D: NA
V: TRBV30
size: NA
DNA: TGTGCCTGTCCCTCGAGGGGACTTGTCAATGAGCAGTTCTTC
CDR3: CACPSRGLVNEQFF

J: TRBJ1-2
D: NA
V: TRBV4-2
size: NA
DNA: TGTGCCAGCAGCCAAGGGGGGGACACCTATGGCTACACCTTC
CDR3: CASSQGGDTYGYTF

J: TRBJ2-3
D: NA
V: TRBV29-1
size: once
DNA: TGCAGCTCATCGGGGGGCGGGGGCGCAGATACGCAGTATTTT
CDR3: CSSSGGGGADTQYF

J: TRBJ1-5
D: NA
V: TRBV20-1
size: NA
DNA: TGCAGTGCTACCCCGGACGGACGCAATCAGCCCCAGCATTTT
CDR3: CSATPDGRNQPQHF

J: TRBJ2-7
D: NA
V: TRBV7-2
size: NA
DNA: TGTGCCAGCAGCCCCGTTAGGCGCAACTACGAGCAGTACTTC
CDR3: CASSPVRRNYEQYF

J: TRBJ1-2
D: TRBD1
V: TRBV6-4
size: NA
DNA: TGTGCCCAGCCGGGACAGACCTATGGCTACACCTTC
CDR3: CAQPGQTYGYTF

J: TRBJ2-3
D: TRBD2
V: TRBV5-1
size: NA
DNA: TGCGCCAGCAGCTTGGCACTAGCGGTAGACACAGATACGCAGTATTTT
CDR3: CASSLALAVDTDTQYF

J: TRBJ1-2
D: NA
V: TRBV18
size: NA
DNA: TGTGCCAGCTCACCAGATGCTCCCTATGGAGGCTACACCTTC
CDR3: CASSPDAPYGGYTF

J: TRBJ1-6
D: NA
V: TRBV20-1
size: once
DNA: TGCAGTGCTACGACAGAGAGCTCCTATAATTCACCCCTCCACTTT
CDR3: CSATTESSYNSPLHF

J: TRBJ2-4
D: NA
V: TRBV7-2
size: NA
DNA: TGTGCCAGCAGTGAGTTGGGCAAAAACATTCAGTACTTC
CDR3: CASSELGKNIQYF

J: TRBJ2-5
D: NA
V: TRBV28
size: once
DNA: TGTGCCAGCTACACTAGAGAAGAGACCCAGTACTTC
CDR3: CASYTREETQYF

J: TRBJ2-6
D: NA
V: TRBV20-1
size: NA
DNA: TGCAGTGCTGCCCAGCGCTCTGGGGCCAACGTCCTGACTTTC
CDR3: CSAAQRSGANVLTF

J: TRBJ1-6
D: NA
V: TRBV12-3/TRBV12-4
size: NA
DNA: TGTGCCAGCAGTCCCGGAAGTTCCCTCCACTTT
CDR3: CASSPGSSLHF

J: TRBJ1-5
D: NA
V: TRBV2
size: NA
DNA: TGTGCCAGCCAAAATAGCAATCAGCCCCAGCATTTT
CDR3: CASQNSNQPQHF

J: TRBJ1-5
D: NA
V: TRBV6-2/TRBV6-3
size: once
DNA: TGTGCCAGCAGTTACAGGACCCGGACCCAGCATTTT
CDR3: CASSYRTRTQHF

J: TRBJ2-7
D: NA
V: TRBV28
size: NA
DNA: TGTGCCAGCAGGCAAAGGTTCGAATCCTACGAGCAGTACTTC
CDR3: CASRQRFESYEQYF

J: TRBJ1-5
D: NA
V: TRBV28
size: NA
DNA: TGTGCCAGCAGTTTAATAGGGGGTCGAAATAGCAATCAGCCCCAGCATTTT
CDR3: CASSLIGGRNSNQPQHF

J: TRBJ1-3
D: NA
V: TRBV27
size: NA
DNA: TGTGCCAGCAGTCCTCACCTACAGGGCCTCTCTGGAAACACCATATATTTT
CDR3: CASSPHLQGLSGNTIYF

J: TRBJ2-5
D: NA
V: TRBV29-1
size: once
DNA: TGCAGCGTTGAGTTATCAGGGGTTGAGACCCAGTACTTC
CDR3: CSVELSGVETQYF

J: TRBJ2-6
D: TRBD2
V: TRBV20-1
size: NA
DNA: TGCAGTGCTTTAGCGGGGACCTTGGCTGGGGCCAACGTCCTGACTTTC
CDR3: CSALAGTLAGANVLTF

J: TRBJ2-7
D: NA
V: TRBV5-1
size: NA
DNA: TGCGCCAGCAGCTTGCAGGTGAGCTCCTACGAGCAGTACTTC
CDR3: CASSLQVSSYEQYF

J: TRBJ2-1
D: TRBD1
V: TRBV28
size: NA
DNA: TGTGCCAGCAGCACCTACAGGGGCCCCGGAGGATACAATGAGCAGTTCTTC
CDR3: CASSTYRGPGGYNEQFF

J: TRBJ2-2
D: NA
V: TRBV6-5
size: NA
DNA: TGTGCCTGCTCATACAGGTCGGTCTGGACCGGGGAGCTGTTTTTT
CDR3: CACSYRSVWTGELFF

J: TRBJ2-3
D: TRBD2
V: TRBV4-2
size: NA
DNA: TGTGCCAGCAGCCAACCGGGACTAGCGGGCCCAGATACGCAGTATTTT
CDR3: CASSQPGLAGPDTQYF

J: TRBJ2-1
D: TRBD1
V: TRBV7-8
size: few
DNA: TGTGCCAGCAGCTTGGAGCCCGGGACAGGGTCGTTCTTC
CDR3: CASSLEPGTGSFF